This T cell receptor (beta chain) is from a study of CD8 T cells in ankylosing spondylitis. General study results and limits: Matched ankylosing spondylitis synovial fluid reportedly showed significant enrichment of disease-linked clones.

The CDR3 extends over 18 amino acids. TCRdb re-derived calls from the 5' RACE reads in MiXCR, one entry per CDR3 protein. The profile covers 230,000 or so distinct CDR3 sequences, with about 18% appearing a single time and under 40% taken by the ten largest. This clonotype was seen only once. Its antigen is undetermined. A junction boundary mismatches the germline segment, possibly from a read error. The origin of this receptor is a male donor with ankylosing spondylitis or in good health (not recorded which). The chain uses TRBV12-3 or TRBV12-4 and TRBJ2-1; 14 nucleotides line up with TRBD2. Sequenced: blood, either unsorted or a sorted T cell fraction (not recorded which). The CDR3 is CTSSPGTSGRGSYNEQFF. CDR3 nucleotide sequence: TGTACCAGCAGTCCCGGGACTAGCGGGAGAGGGTCCTACAATGAGCAGTTCTTC.